This T cell receptor beta chain was identified during a study of blood T cells in healthy people across ages. This clonotype has more than one count but fewer than ten. It was with a sample-barcoded 5' primer and a J-beta primer mix that a second PCR of roughly 6 to 12 cycles was run. Each single sample gave us at least 3 million CDR3-containing paired-end reads. Via MiXCR, TCRdb re-called the 5' RACE reads, giving one row per CDR3 protein. Of more than 500,000 distinct CDR3 sequences in the sample, about 26% were seen once. Isolation of PBMCs gave at least 6 million cells per sample. There were at least 5.5 micrograms of total RNA extracted from every sample. Trimming removed 1 base from V and 2 bases from J, with 14 bases in between. CDR1 and CDR2 (germline): SGHTA, FQGNSA. This CDR3 is built from 16 residues.

The receptor comes from a woman aged 70-85 years in good health. Sequenced input: blood. The chain carries TRBV7-2 and TRBJ2-5; tentative D call: TRBD2 (7 bases). The CDR3 region is CASSLGLGGGQETQYF. The CDR3 nucleotides are TGTGCCAGCAGCTTAGGGTTAGGGGGAGGGCAAGAGACCCAGTACTTC.